Reported below is one T cell receptor beta chain. Its antigen is currently unknown. The V and J ends lost 3 bases and 10 bases, in that order; junction bases with no gene match: 4. Germline CDR1 and CDR2: SGHAT and FQNNGV. The CDR3 has 15 residues. This sample stems from a study of CD8 T cells in ankylosing spondylitis. Study results and limitations: Within ankylosing spondylitis blood, a TCR beta motif made up of eight or nine highly homologous variants appeared to be characteristic.

TCRdb ran MiXCR on the 5' RACE reads and lists one entry per CDR3 protein. The table records around 450,000 distinct CDR3 sequences, 25% to 30% of them present only once. The receptor was isolated from a male donor with ankylosing spondylitis. V gene TRBV11-2 combines with J gene TRBJ2-1; 15 positions match TRBD2. The source material was blood, either unsorted or a sorted T cell fraction (not recorded which). The CDR3 region is CASSLGTSGRREQFF. The CDR3 DNA reads as TGTGCCAGCAGCTTGGGGACTAGCGGGAGGCGAGAGCAGTTCTTC.